This TCR beta chain was recorded in a study of T cell responses to AZD1222 COVID-19 vaccine. Looked up from germline, CDR1 is SGHVS and CDR2 is FQNEAQ. V gave up 8 bases and J gave up 0 bases, with 13 bases separating them. The CDR3 contains 15 residues. Details on this clone: As yet, its antigen is unknown.

Study conclusions and caveats: Repertoires were obtained only post-peak T cell response. The study found vaccine-associated CD4 TCRs spanning spike, dominant at 160-218 and 743-854.

The assay was immunoSEQ multiplex PCR, and TCRdb's table has in-frame clones only and misses some. The table shows some 100,000 clones, with just under 90% occurring only once. V is TRBV7-8 and J is TRBJ2-2; D is perhaps TRBD2 (5 bases). This receptor was identified in an adult in good health. Material: peripheral blood, obtained on day 0 of AZD1222 vaccination. Here the CDR3 DNA reads TGTGCCAGCGCGAAGCGGTGGGCGAACACCGGGGAGCTGTTTTTT. Amino acids: CASAKRWANTGELFF.